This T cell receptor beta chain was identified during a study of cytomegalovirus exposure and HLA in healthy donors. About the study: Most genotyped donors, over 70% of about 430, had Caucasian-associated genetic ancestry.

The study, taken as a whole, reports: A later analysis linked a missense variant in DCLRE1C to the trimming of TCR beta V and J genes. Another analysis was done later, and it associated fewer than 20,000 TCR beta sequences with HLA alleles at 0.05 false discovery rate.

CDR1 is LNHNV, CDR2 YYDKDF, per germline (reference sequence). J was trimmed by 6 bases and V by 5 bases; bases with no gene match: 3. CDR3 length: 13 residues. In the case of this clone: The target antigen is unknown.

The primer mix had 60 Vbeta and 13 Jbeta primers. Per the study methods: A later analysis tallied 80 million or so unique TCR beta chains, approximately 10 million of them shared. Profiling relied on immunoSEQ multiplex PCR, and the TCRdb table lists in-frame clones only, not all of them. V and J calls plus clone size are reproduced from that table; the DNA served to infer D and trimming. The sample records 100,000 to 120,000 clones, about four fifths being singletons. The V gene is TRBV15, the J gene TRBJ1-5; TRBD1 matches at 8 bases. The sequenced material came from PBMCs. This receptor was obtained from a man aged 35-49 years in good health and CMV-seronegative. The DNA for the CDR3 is TGTGCCACCAGCGTTGGACAGGGTCAGCCCCAGCATTTT. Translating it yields CATSVGQGQPQHF.